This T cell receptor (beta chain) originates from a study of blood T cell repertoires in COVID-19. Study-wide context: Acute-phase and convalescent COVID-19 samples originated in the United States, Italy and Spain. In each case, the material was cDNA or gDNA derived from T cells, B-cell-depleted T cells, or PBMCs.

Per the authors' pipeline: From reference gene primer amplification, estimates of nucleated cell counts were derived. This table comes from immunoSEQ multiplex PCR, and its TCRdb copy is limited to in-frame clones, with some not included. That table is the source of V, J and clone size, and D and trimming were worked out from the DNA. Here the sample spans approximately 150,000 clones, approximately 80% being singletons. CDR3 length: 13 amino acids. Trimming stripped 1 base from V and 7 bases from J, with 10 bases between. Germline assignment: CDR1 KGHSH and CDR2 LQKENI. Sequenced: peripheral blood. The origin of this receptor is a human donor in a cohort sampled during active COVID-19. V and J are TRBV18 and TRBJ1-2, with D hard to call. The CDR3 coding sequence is TGTGCCAGCTCACCACTTACTCGGTCTGGCTACACCTTC. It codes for CASSPLTRSGYTF.